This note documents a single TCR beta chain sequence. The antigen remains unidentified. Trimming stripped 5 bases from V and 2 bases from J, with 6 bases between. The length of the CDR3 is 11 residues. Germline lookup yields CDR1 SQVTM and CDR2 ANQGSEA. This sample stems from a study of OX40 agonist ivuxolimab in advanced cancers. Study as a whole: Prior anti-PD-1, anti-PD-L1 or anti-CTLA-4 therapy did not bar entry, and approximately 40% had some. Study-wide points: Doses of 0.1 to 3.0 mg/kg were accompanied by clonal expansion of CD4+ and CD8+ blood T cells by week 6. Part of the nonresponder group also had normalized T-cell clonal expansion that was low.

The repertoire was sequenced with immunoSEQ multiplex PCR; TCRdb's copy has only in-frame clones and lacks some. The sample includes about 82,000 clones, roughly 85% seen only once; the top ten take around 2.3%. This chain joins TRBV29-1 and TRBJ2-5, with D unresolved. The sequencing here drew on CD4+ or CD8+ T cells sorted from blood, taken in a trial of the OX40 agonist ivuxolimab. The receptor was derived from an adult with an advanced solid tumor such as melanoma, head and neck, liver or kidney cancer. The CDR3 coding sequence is TGCAGCGTTCATCAACAAGAGACCCAGTACTTC. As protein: CSVHQQETQYF.